The 31 T cell receptor beta chains below come from one sample, sequenced in a study of blood T cells in healthy people across ages. The second PCR ran about 6 to 11 cycles with a sample-barcoded 5' primer and J-beta primers. Using its own MiXCR run on the 5' RACE reads, TCRdb lists one record per CDR3 protein. Here the sample spans almost 800,000 distinct CDR3 sequences, roughly 60% being singletons. Sequenced input: blood. The receptors originated from a man younger than 40 in good health.

This clonotype appeared a few times. As DNA, the CDR3 is TGCAGTGCTCCCTCGGTGTGGGGACTCTATGGCTACACCTTC. Amino acids: CSAPSVWGLYGYTF. The chain links TRBV20-1 to TRBJ1-2; possible D gene TRBD1, 5 bases. CDR1 is DFQATT, CDR2 SNEGSKA, per germline (reference sequence). V was clipped by 5 bases and J by 4 bases, with 17 bases between them. There are 14 residues in the CDR3.

In the case of this clonotype: One end of the junction fails to match germline, which may point to a read error. V usage is TRBV12-3 or TRBV12-4 and J usage is TRBJ2-3; D unclear. CDR3 length: 14 amino acids. CDR3 sequence: CVSSHTENTDTQYF. The CDR3 DNA reads as TGTGTCAGCAGTCATACAGAAAACACAGATACGCAGTATTTT.

This chain connects TRBV11-2 to TRBJ2-1, with TRBD2 matching over 13 bases. CDR1 is SGHAT and CDR2 is FQNNGV in the germline V gene. The CDR3 spans 17 residues. The ends lost 4 bases at V and 6 bases at J; junction bases unmatched: 9. The CDR3 DNA reads TGTGCCAGCAGCTCATCCGTACTAGCGGGGGGGCTCAATGAGCAGTTCTTC. Protein sequence: CASSSSVLAGGLNEQFF.

This clonotype was detected a few times. This chain connects TRBV7-2 to TRBJ2-5, with D unclear. Germline V CDR1 and CDR2: SGHTA, FQGNSA. Trimming took 2 bases from V and 5 from J, leaving 9 bases between them. This CDR3 contains 13 residues. The CDR3 coding sequence is TGTGCCAGCAGCTTAAAGACACGGGAGACCCAGTACTTC. Its protein product is CASSLKTRETQYF.

This clonotype has a handful of counts. The chain uses TRBV20-1 and TRBJ2-7; unclear D gene. The V gene's germline CDR1 is DFQATT and CDR2 SNEGSKA (reference sequence). The CDR3 is made up of 13 amino acids. V was trimmed by 7 bases and J by 2 bases, leaving 15 bases between them. The CDR3 loop is CSGSEDQPYEQYF. DNA of the CDR3: TGCAGTGGGAGTGAGGACCAGCCCTACGAGCAGTACTTC.

The V gene is TRBV10-3, the J gene TRBJ1-6, with 10 bases matching TRBD1. In germline, CDR1 is ENHRY, CDR2 SYGVKD. After removal of 3 bases from V and 9 bases from J, the junction contained 2 bases not matched to a gene. The CDR3 has 14 residues. Here the CDR3 reads CAISDGTGVSPLHF. CDR3 coding DNA: TGTGCCATCAGTGATGGGACAGGGGTTTCACCCCTCCACTTT.

The chain combines TRBV6-1 with TRBJ2-1, with D perhaps assigned TRBD1 or TRBD2 (5 bases each). V lost 11 bases and J 0 bases, leaving 14 bases between the germline ends. Looked up from germline, CDR1 is MNHNS and CDR2 is SASEGT. The CDR3 length is 14 residues. The CDR3 spells CAGDRGSSYNEQFF. The CDR3 coding sequence is TGTGCCGGGGACCGGGGCAGCTCCTACAATGAGCAGTTCTTC.

This chain's CDR3 is CAWSRGDNEQFF. In DNA, the CDR3 is TGTGCCTGGAGTCGAGGGGACAATGAGCAGTTCTTC. The chain is built from TRBV30 and TRBJ2-1; D is perhaps TRBD1 or TRBD2 (5 bases each). Trimming removed 2 bases from V and 5 bases from J, with 7 bases in between. The V gene's germline CDR1 is GTSNPN and CDR2 SVGIG (reference sequence). CDR3 length: 12 amino acids.

The rearrangement joins TRBV20-1 to TRBJ2-3, with TRBD1 matching over 8 bases. CDR1 is DFQATT and CDR2 is SNEGSKA in the germline V gene (reference sequence). The ends lost 2 bases at V and 6 bases at J; junction bases unmatched: 10. CDR3 length equals 15 residues. This CDR3 reads CSARTPGQDTDTQYF. CDR3 nucleotide sequence: TGCAGTGCTAGAACCCCGGGACAGGACACGGATACGCAGTATTTT.

The chain has TRBV24-1 and TRBJ2-3, with a weak D call TRBD2 (5 bases). Germline CDR1 is KGHDR and CDR2 is SFDVKD. V lost 0 bases and J 5 bases, leaving 5 bases between the germline ends. The CDR3 totals 13 residues. CDR3 protein: CATSDLRGDTQYF. Here the CDR3 DNA reads TGTGCCACCAGTGATTTGCGGGGAGATACGCAGTATTTT.

The V and J genes are TRBV27 and TRBJ2-4; D perhaps matches TRBD1 (6 bases). The assigned J gene may be wrong: the sequence end matches TRBJ2-7 better. The germline CDR1 and CDR2 sequences are MNHEY and SMNVEV (reference sequence). The CDR3 has 13 amino acids. In DNA form, the CDR3 reads TGTGCCAGCAGTTATACAGGGAACTACGAGCAGTACTTC. Encoded protein: CASSYTGNYEQYF.

This clonotype was seen more than once but under ten times. Here the CDR3 reads CASSLAIDEQYF. CDR3 DNA sequence: TGTGCCAGCAGCTTAGCTATCGACGAGCAGTACTTC. V is TRBV7-2 and J is TRBJ2-5; D not resolved. TRBJ2-7 explains the end of the DNA better; the J call may be wrong. Germline V gene lookup returns CDR1 SGHTA and CDR2 FQGNSA. The CDR3 has 12 residues.

This clonotype was observed a handful of times. This rearrangement joins TRBV29-1 to TRBJ1-2; tentative D call: TRBD1 (6 bases). Trimming took 7 bases from V and 2 from J, leaving 11 bases between them. Germline V gene data show CDR1 as SQVTM and CDR2 as ANQGSEA. This CDR3 has 12 amino acids. CDR3 loop: CSEWTVNYGYTF. In DNA form, the CDR3 reads TGCAGCGAATGGACAGTCAACTATGGCTACACCTTC.

CDR3 residues: CASSPQGRDTQYF. The CDR3 DNA sequence: TGTGCCAGCAGTCCCCAGGGAAGAGATACGCAGTATTTT. The V and J genes are TRBV27 and TRBJ2-3; the D gene is possibly TRBD1 (5 bases). The CDR3 is made up of 13 amino acids. Looked up from germline, CDR1 is MNHEY and CDR2 is SMNVEV (reference sequence). With 5 bases removed from V and 5 bases from J, the gap between germline ends came to 11 bases.

V is TRBV21-1 and J is TRBJ2-4; the D call TRBD1 from the table was never checked on the DNA. The last part of the DNA fits TRBJ2-7 better; the J call may be wrong. TRBV21-1 is described as a pseudogene. The CDR3 has 11 residues. The CDR3, as DNA: TGTGCCAGCGCCCCCCCCTACGAGCAGTACTTC. It encodes CASAPPYEQYF.

Only one count was recorded for this clonotype. This sequence joins TRBV7-9 and TRBJ2-4; D call uncertain. Germline lookup yields CDR1 SEHNR and CDR2 FQNEAQ (reference sequence). V was pared by 0 bases and J by 1 base, with 4 bases between. The CDR3 has 14 amino acids. The CDR3 bases are TGTGCCAGCAGCTTAGCGGAGGCCAAAAACATTCAGTACTTC. Its translation is CASSLAEAKNIQYF.

Remarks on this clonotype: At one boundary the junction diverges from the germline segment, which might be a read error. This chain links TRBV24-1 with TRBJ2-7; 9 bases align to TRBD2. Near its end, the DNA agrees better with TRBJ2-5, so the J call may be wrong. The CDR3 consists of 17 residues. Germline-derived CDR1 and CDR2 are KGHDR and SFDVKD. In DNA, the CDR3 is TGTGTCACCAGTGATTTTTCGCTAGCGGGACCTCCGGAGACCCAGTACTTC. The encoded protein is CVTSDFSLAGPPETQYF.

The chain has TRBV6-2 or TRBV6-3 and TRBJ2-7, with D possibly called TRBD1 or TRBD2 (5 bases each). Germline values: CDR1 MNHEY, CDR2 SVGEGT. The CDR3 has 14 residues. V dropped 5 bases and J dropped 5 bases, with 16 bases sitting between them. Here the CDR3 reads CASSRAVEGHEQYF. The CDR3, as DNA: TGTGCCAGCAGTCGCGCCGTTGAGGGGCACGAGCAGTACTTC.

This chain uses TRBV7-2 with TRBJ2-7, with 9 bases lining up with TRBD2. The germline CDR1 and CDR2 sequences are SGHTA and FQGNSA. Trimming took 5 bases from V and 1 from J; bases not matched to a gene: 6. The CDR3 is 15 residues long. The CDR3 DNA is TGTGCCAGCAGCCGGCGGACTAGCGAATCCTACGAGCAGTACTTC. This encodes CASSRRTSESYEQYF. The full variable domain, in which reference TRBV7-2 and TRBJ2-7 provide the parts outside the CDR3, is GAGVSQSPSNKVTEKGKDVELRCDPISGHTALYWYRQSLGQGLEFLIYFQGNSAPDKSGLPSDRFSAERTGGSVSTLTIQRTQQEDSAVYLCASSRRTSESYEQYFGPGTRLTVT.

CDR3 sequence reads: CSVAGPGVVNYGYTF. CDR3 coding DNA: TGCAGCGTTGCGGGACCAGGGGTCGTTAACTATGGCTACACCTTC. The chain couples TRBV29-1 to TRBJ1-2, with D maybe TRBD1 (6 bases). Germline values: CDR1 SQVTM, CDR2 ANQGSEA. V was pared by 4 bases and J by 1 base, with 16 bases between. The CDR3 covers 15 residues.

This chain connects TRBV10-3 to TRBJ1-2, with 10 bases identical to TRBD1. Germline values: CDR1 ENHRY, CDR2 SYGVKD. The CDR3 is 14 residues long. Germline trimming cut 6 bases from V and 3 bases from J; bases unmatched to any gene: 4. The DNA for the CDR3 is TGTGCCATCAGACTCGGGACAGGGGACTATGGCTACACCTTC. Amino acids: CAIRLGTGDYGYTF.

The CDR3 spells CASSGFSNEQFF. CDR3 bases: TGTGCCAGCAGCGGTTTTTCGAATGAGCAGTTCTTC. The rearrangement joins TRBV9 to TRBJ2-1; no firm D call. Germline-derived CDR1 and CDR2 are SGDLS and YYNGEE. The CDR3 totals 12 residues. V lost 3 bases to trimming and J lost 7 bases, with 8 bases between them.

This clonotype was picked up a small number of times. The chain combines TRBV29-1 with TRBJ1-2; D remains ambiguous. Germline V gene data show CDR1 as SQVTM and CDR2 as ANQGSEA. Trimming removed 6 bases at V and 5 bases at J, with 19 bases between. This CDR3 comprises 14 residues. DNA of the CDR3: TGCAGCGTGACCTACCGGGAGGGAGCATATGGCTACACCTTC. Protein: CSVTYREGAYGYTF.

This clonotype appeared a few times. The V and J genes are TRBV6-2 or TRBV6-3 and TRBJ2-7; 10 bases fit TRBD2. The junction had 7 bases not matched to a gene; V was cut back by 6 bases and J by 2 bases. The germline V gene has CDR1 MNHEY and CDR2 SVGEGT. The CDR3 length is 15 residues. CDR3 protein: CASRPSGSRAYEQYF. The CDR3 DNA is TGTGCCAGCAGACCTAGCGGGAGCAGGGCCTACGAGCAGTACTTC.

The chain is built from TRBV20-1 and TRBJ2-1; 10 bases are shared with TRBD2. Germline lookup yields CDR1 DFQATT and CDR2 SNEGSKA (reference sequence). The CDR3 runs 16 residues. Germline trimming cut 4 bases from V and 8 bases from J; bases unmatched to any gene: 14. This chain's CDR3 is CSATLRPSGRRDEQFF. The CDR3 DNA follows: TGCAGTGCTACCCTCAGACCTAGCGGGAGACGTGATGAGCAGTTCTTC.

V gene TRBV7-3 combines with J gene TRBJ2-1, with 9 nucleotides matching TRBD2. The J call is doubtful: the DNA matches TRBJ2-7 better. CDR1 and CDR2 from the germline V gene are SGHTA and FQGTGA. This CDR3 comprises 16 residues. CDR3 region: CASSSYSGSSYNEQYF. The CDR3 DNA reads TGTGCCAGCAGCTCCTATAGCGGGAGCTCCTACAATGAGCAGTACTTC.

This rearrangement joins TRBV20-1 to TRBJ2-3, with D tentatively TRBD1 (5 bases). V was clipped by 3 bases and J by 0 bases, with 10 bases between them. Germline V gene lookup returns CDR1 DFQATT and CDR2 SNEGSKA (reference sequence). The CDR3 loop spans 14 amino acids. The CDR3, as DNA: TGCAGTGCTAGCGGACAAGTTAGCACAGATACGCAGTATTTT. It codes for CSASGQVSTDTQYF.

In this sample, this clonotype turned up once. The CDR3 is CASSIRDKGGDEQYF. Here the CDR3 DNA reads TGCGCCAGCAGCATCCGGGACAAAGGAGGGGACGAGCAGTACTTC. The chain links TRBV5-1 to TRBJ2-7; tentatively, D is TRBD1 or TRBD2 (6 bases each). From germline, CDR1 is SGHRS and CDR2 YFSETQ. V was clipped by 4 bases and J by 5 bases, with 19 bases between them. The CDR3 runs 15 residues.

The V call is TRBV20-1, the J call TRBJ1-5, with D unclear. The CDR3 extends over 15 amino acids. Trimming removed 0 bases at V and 6 bases at J, with 15 bases between. The germline V gene has CDR1 DFQATT and CDR2 SNEGSKA (reference sequence). CDR3 nucleotides: TGCAGTGCTAGAGACCCATTTACGGACGGTCAGCCCCAGCATTTT. Translated, it gives CSARDPFTDGQPQHF.

The chain uses TRBV20-1 and TRBJ2-3, with D possibly matching TRBD1 (5 bases). Trimming removed 5 bases at V and 5 bases at J, with 14 bases between. The CDR3 totals 13 residues. From germline, CDR1 is DFQATT and CDR2 SNEGSKA (reference sequence). CDR3 nucleotides: TGCAGTGCTCCCAAGACAGTTAAAGATACGCAGTATTTT. Amino acids: CSAPKTVKDTQYF.

The chain links TRBV4-1 to TRBJ2-1; 14 nucleotides agree with TRBD2. V trimming: 1 base; J trimming: 0 bases; junction bases outside the gene matches: 5. The CDR3 contains 19 residues. The germline V gene has CDR1 MGHRA and CDR2 YSYEKL. CDR3 in amino acids: CASSQGGLAGGVSYNEQFF. DNA of the CDR3: TGCGCCAGCAGCCAAGGAGGACTAGCGGGAGGAGTCTCCTACAATGAGCAGTTCTTC.